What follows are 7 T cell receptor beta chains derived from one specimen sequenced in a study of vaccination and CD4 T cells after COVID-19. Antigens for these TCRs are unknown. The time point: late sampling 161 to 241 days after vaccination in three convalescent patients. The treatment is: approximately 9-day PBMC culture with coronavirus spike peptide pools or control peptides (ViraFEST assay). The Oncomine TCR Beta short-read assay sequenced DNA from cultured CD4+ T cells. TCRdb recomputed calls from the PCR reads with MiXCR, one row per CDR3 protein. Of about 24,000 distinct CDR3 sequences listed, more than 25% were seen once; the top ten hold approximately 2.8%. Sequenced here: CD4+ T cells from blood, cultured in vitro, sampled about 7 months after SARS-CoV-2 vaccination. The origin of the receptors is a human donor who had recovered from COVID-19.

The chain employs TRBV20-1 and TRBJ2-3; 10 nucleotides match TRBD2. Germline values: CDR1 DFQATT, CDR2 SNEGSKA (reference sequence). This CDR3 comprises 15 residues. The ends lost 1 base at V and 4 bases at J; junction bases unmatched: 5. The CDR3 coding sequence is TGCAGTGCTAGAGTAGCTAGCGGGAGCGCAGATACGCAGTATTTT. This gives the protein CSARVASGSADTQYF.

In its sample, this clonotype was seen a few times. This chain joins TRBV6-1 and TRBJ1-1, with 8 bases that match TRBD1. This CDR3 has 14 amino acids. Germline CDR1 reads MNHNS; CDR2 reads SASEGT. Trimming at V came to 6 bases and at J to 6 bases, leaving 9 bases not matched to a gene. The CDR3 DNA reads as TGTGCCAGCAGGCCGGGACAGGTGTATGCTGAAGCTTTCTTT. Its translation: CASRPGQVYAEAFF.

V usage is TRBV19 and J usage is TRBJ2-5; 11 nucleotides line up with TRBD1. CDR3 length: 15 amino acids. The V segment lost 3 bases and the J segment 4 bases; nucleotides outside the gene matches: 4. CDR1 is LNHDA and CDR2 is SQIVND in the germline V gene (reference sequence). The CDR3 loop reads CASSIPGQGVETQYF. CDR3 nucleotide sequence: TGTGCCAGTAGTATCCCGGGACAGGGGGTAGAGACCCAGTACTTC.

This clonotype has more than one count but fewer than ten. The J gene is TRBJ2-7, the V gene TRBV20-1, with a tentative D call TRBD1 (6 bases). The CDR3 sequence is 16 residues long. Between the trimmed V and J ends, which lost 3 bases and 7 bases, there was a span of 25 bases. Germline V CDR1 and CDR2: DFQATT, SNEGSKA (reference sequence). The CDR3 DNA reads TGCAGTGCTAGTGGTTCCGCCAGGGGCCCCATAAGAGAGCAGTACTTC. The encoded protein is CSASGSARGPIREQYF.

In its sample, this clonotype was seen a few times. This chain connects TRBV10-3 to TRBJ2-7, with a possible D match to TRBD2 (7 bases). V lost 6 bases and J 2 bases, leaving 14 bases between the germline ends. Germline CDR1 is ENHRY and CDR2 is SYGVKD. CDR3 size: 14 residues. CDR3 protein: CAIREGGPTYEQYF. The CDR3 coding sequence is TGTGCCATCAGGGAGGGGGGGCCTACCTACGAGCAGTACTTC.

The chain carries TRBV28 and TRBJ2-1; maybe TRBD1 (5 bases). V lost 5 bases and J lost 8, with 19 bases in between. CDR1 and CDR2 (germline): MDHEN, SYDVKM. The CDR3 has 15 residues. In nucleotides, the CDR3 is TGTGCCAGCAGTCCGCCAGGGATCCTTGGGGATGAGCAGTTCTTC. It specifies CASSPPGILGDEQFF.

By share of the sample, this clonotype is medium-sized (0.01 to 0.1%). As DNA, the CDR3 is TGCAGTGCTATCACCGACGGGACATTGAGCTCCTACAATGAGCAGTTCTTC. Its protein product is CSAITDGTLSSYNEQFF. The chain joins TRBV20-1 to TRBJ2-1, with D maybe TRBD1 (6 bases). Germline V gives CDR1 DFQATT, CDR2 SNEGSKA (reference sequence). The length of the CDR3 is 17 residues. Deletions cut 4 bases from V and 0 bases from J, with 19 bases between.